This is a list of T cell receptor beta chains from one sample in a study of shared clonotypes between healthy human individuals. Clones were sequenced by immunoSEQ multiplex PCR, and TCRdb holds only the in-frame ones, with some missing. The data show approximately 1.5 million clones, roughly 98.5% seen once. Sequencing was carried out using naive CD4+ T cells sorted from blood. The receptor set was obtained from a man aged 30-40 years in good health. The CDR3 runs from the conserved cysteine through the conserved F or W. The D gene is left open where the match is weak. Clone size is shown for a subset of rows, as once, few, many or a class of expanded clone.

.,13,TRBV7-2,TRBJ1-1,.,CASSSPVNTEAFF,TGTGCCAGCAGCTCACCCGTGAACACTGAAGCTTTCTTT
.,14,TRBV7-8,TRBJ2-2,.,CASSSGLYTGELFF,TGTGCCAGCTCCTCGGGGCTCTACACCGGGGAGCTGTTTTTT
.,11,TRBV28,TRBJ1-2,once,CASSLSHGYTF,TGTGCCAGCAGTTTATCTCATGGCTACACCTTC
.,15,TRBV7-2,TRBJ2-5,.,CASSPTGLAQETQYF,TGTGCCAGCAGCCCTACGGGACTCGCCCAAGAGACCCAGTACTTC
.,12,TRBV11-2,TRBJ1-5,.,CASSLGREPQHF,TGTGCCAGCAGCTTAGGCCGGGAGCCCCAGCATTTT
.,15,TRBV19,TRBJ2-1,.,CASSSRDLGRDEQFF,TGTGCCAGTAGTAGCCGGGACTTGGGACGCGATGAGCAGTTCTTC
.,13,TRBV30,TRBJ2-3,.,CAWTKGTTDTQYF,TGTGCCTGGACGAAAGGGACGACAGATACGCAGTATTTT
TRBD2,16,TRBV10-3,TRBJ2-3,.,CAISGTSGIGGDTQYF,TGTGCCATCAGTGGGACTAGCGGGATTGGTGGGGATACGCAGTATTTT
TRBD2,14,TRBV5-4,TRBJ2-2,once,CASKIAGSNGELFF,TGTGCCAGCAAAATAGCGGGGTCGAACGGGGAGCTGTTTTTT
.,14,TRBV7-3,TRBJ2-3,.,CASSLGLGTDTQYF,TGTGCCAGCAGCTTAGGACTGGGCACAGATACGCAGTATTTT
TRBD2,15,TRBV18,TRBJ2-1,.,CASSPLAGAYNEQFF,TGTGCCAGCTCCCCTCTAGCGGGAGCTTACAATGAGCAGTTCTTC
TRBD1,15,TRBV4-1,TRBJ1-5,.,CASSQGQGGNQPQHF,TGCGCCAGCAGCCAAGGACAGGGAGGAAATCAGCCCCAGCATTTT
.,13,TRBV18,TRBJ2-7,.,CASSLPTLYEQYF,TGTGCCAGCTCCCTCCCGACCCTCTACGAGCAGTACTTC
.,12,TRBV2,TRBJ1-4,.,CAGGEQDEKLFF,TGTGCCGGGGGAGAGCAGGATGAAAAACTGTTTTTT
TRBD1,16,TRBV28,TRBJ2-7,.,CASSETGGGGPYEQYF,TGTGCCAGCAGTGAGACAGGGGGTGGCGGACCCTACGAGCAGTACTTC
TRBD2,15,TRBV25-1,TRBJ2-1,.,CASSETSGRFGEQFF,TGTGCCAGCAGTGAAACTAGCGGGAGGTTCGGGGAGCAGTTCTTC
TRBD1,14,TRBV7-3,TRBJ2-7,.,CASSRDSLSYEQYF,TGTGCCAGCAGCCGGGACAGCCTCTCCTACGAGCAGTACTTC
TRBD1,17,TRBV9,TRBJ2-7,once,CASSVEVSGTGDNEQYF,TGTGCCAGCAGCGTAGAGGTGTCCGGGACAGGGGATAACGAGCAGTACTTC
TRBD2,16,TRBV6-4,TRBJ2-1,.,CASSVSGTRTVNEQFF,TGTGCCAGCAGTGTCTCCGGGACTAGAACGGTCAATGAGCAGTTCTTC
.,14,TRBV7-9,TRBJ1-1,.,CASSSRGVGIEAFF,TGTGCCAGCAGCTCCAGGGGCGTGGGGATTGAAGCTTTCTTT
TRBD2,15,TRBV5-1,TRBJ2-1,.,CASSDGLAVKGEQFF,TGCGCCAGCAGTGATGGACTAGCAGTAAAAGGCGAGCAGTTCTTC
.,13,TRBV29-1,TRBJ1-1,.,CSVTGPGVAEAFF,TGCAGCGTAACGGGCCCCGGGGTGGCTGAAGCTTTCTTT
TRBD2,16,TRBV10-3,TRBJ2-7,.,CAIRREGLAGHYEQYF,TGTGCCATCAGAAGAGAGGGACTAGCGGGGCACTACGAGCAGTACTTC
.,11,TRBV20-1,TRBJ1-2,.,CSASPVGGYTF,TGCAGTGCTTCACCCGTCGGTGGCTACACCTTC
.,16,TRBV6-6,TRBJ2-2,once,CASSPSGREGTGELFF,TGTGCCAGCAGCCCGTCCGGTCGAGAAGGTACCGGGGAGCTGTTTTTT
.,14,TRBV5-6,TRBJ1-5,.,CASSLYVGNQPQHF,TGTGCCAGCAGCTTGTACGTCGGCAATCAGCCCCAGCATTTT
.,14,TRBV9,TRBJ2-2,.,CASSVGRGTGELFF,TGTGCCAGCAGCGTAGGCCGGGGCACCGGGGAGCTGTTTTTT
.,17,TRBV5-4,TRBJ2-5,.,CASNGRQGSGSQETQYF,TGTGCCAGCAACGGGAGACAGGGTAGTGGGTCTCAAGAGACCCAGTACTTC
.,11,TRBV5-1,TRBJ1-1,.,CASRENTEAFF,TGCGCCAGCAGGGAGAACACTGAAGCTTTCTTT
TRBD1,16,TRBV5-5,TRBJ2-3,.,CASRRVGTGSTDTQYF,TGTGCCAGCAGAAGAGTAGGGACAGGGAGCACAGATACGCAGTATTTT
.,12,TRBV6-5,TRBJ2-5,.,CASSDFLETQYF,TGTGCCAGCAGTGACTTCTTGGAGACCCAGTACTTC
.,14,TRBV6-5,TRBJ1-4,.,CASSYKGVFGKLFF,TGTGCCAGCAGTTATAAAGGGGTCTTTGGGAAACTGTTTTTT
TRBD2,15,TRBV5-1,TRBJ2-5,.,CASTYTSGRGETQYF,TGCGCCAGCACCTATACTAGCGGGAGAGGAGAGACCCAGTACTTC
.,14,TRBV7-9,TRBJ2-7,.,CASSRIDPSYEQYF,TGTGCCAGCAGCCGCATAGACCCCTCCTACGAGCAGTACTTC
.,13,TRBV29-1,TRBJ2-7,.,CSVGEGRIYEQYF,TGCAGCGTTGGAGAGGGAAGAATCTACGAGCAGTACTTC
.,17,TRBV18,TRBJ1-5,once,CASSPLSTAVGDQPQHF,TGTGCCAGCTCACCACTTTCAACGGCGGTGGGAGATCAGCCCCAGCATTTT